The clone carrying this TCR beta chain was observed a few times. Its antigen is not identified. Included were adult ileal or ileocolonic Crohn's patients indicated for ileocolonic resection. This sample is drawn from a study of T cell repertoires in ileal Crohn's disease. In the study overall: Thiopurines (around eleven) or anti-TNF agents (roughly 17) were given postoperatively to about half.

Study-level results: Mucosal expansions were suggested to be mainly CD8 T cells.

Germline lookup yields CDR1 MGHRA and CDR2 YSYEKL. With V trimmed by 4 bases and J by 3 bases, 9 bases remained unmatched. The CDR3 has 15 residues. The assay was immunoSEQ multiplex PCR, and TCRdb's table has in-frame clones only and misses some. The sample includes fewer than 20,000 clones, 80% to 90% seen only once; the top ten take roughly 6%. The specimen sequenced was ileal tissue. The TCR originated in an adult with Crohn's disease. The chain links TRBV4-1 to TRBJ2-7; 7 bases are a match to TRBD2. The CDR3 reads CASSPTGEGLYEQYF. CDR3 in DNA: TGCGCCAGCAGCCCTACGGGGGAGGGCCTCTACGAGCAGTACTTC.